Sequencing of this TCR beta chain was carried out in a study of identical twins. Study-level points and caveats: Conclusions relied on cross-sectional statistical analysis, not following the same donors. Sequences that were beta out-of-frame showed weaker excess twin sharing. Researchers reported excess low generation probability among twin-shared out-of-frame alpha sequences. Abundant beta clonotypes from cord blood bore fewer insertions; memory repertoires lacked this pattern.

TCRdb called the 5' RACE reads again in MiXCR, with one record for every CDR3 protein. The data show approximately 490,000 distinct CDR3 sequences, around 24% seen once. With respect to this clonotype: Its target is unknown.

The CDR3 runs 13 residues. Trimming stripped 2 bases from V and 8 bases from J, with 12 bases between. Germline CDR1 KGHSH, CDR2 LQKENI. These same data were also listed under a study on yellow fever vaccine responses in identical twins.

The V and J genes are TRBV18 and TRBJ1-1, with D maybe TRBD1 (6 bases). Sequences were obtained from CD4+ T cells sorted from blood. The TCR sequence derives from a woman aged 18-29 years in good health. CDR3 DNA: TGTGCCAGCTCACCAAGGGAGGGGGAAGAAGCTTTCTTT. Amino acids: CASSPREGEEAFF.